The sequence of this T cell receptor (beta chain) was determined in a study of T-cell memory formation after mild COVID-19. In the study overall: TCR clusters largely stayed donor specific.

This clonotype was counted between two and nine times. Its antigen is not known. Notes on the study in general: Clones that shrank (day 15 to 85) were balanced CD4/CD8, whereas later expanders leaned CD4+. Certain responding clones were present in pre-infection memory, suggesting participation of cross-reactive memory.

The germline V gene has CDR1 LGHNA and CDR2 YSLEER. CDR3 size: 16 residues. V lost 1 base and J lost 4; bases outside the gene matches: 6. TCRdb passed the 5' RACE reads through MiXCR, listing each CDR3 protein once. The sample carries hundreds of thousands of distinct CDR3 sequences, just over 20% recorded once. The sequenced material came from PBMCs or a T cell subset sorted from them (not recorded which). J is TRBJ2-7 and V is TRBV4-3; 11 bases are a match to TRBD2. The clonotype comes from an adult woman who had mild COVID-19 (a few samples of this study predate the infection). Cell type and time point are not known. The chain's CDR3 is CASSQGTSGSLYEQYF. The DNA of the CDR3 is TGCGCCAGCAGCCAAGGTACTAGCGGGAGTCTTTACGAGCAGTACTTC.